This T cell receptor (beta chain) derives from a study of CD4+ T cells in melanoma (dated by TCRdb to the early 2020s). Notes on the research overall: Neoantigen-specific CD4+ T cells in human melanoma were what the study investigated.

General conclusions and limits of the study: Neoantigen-specific CD4+ T cells were reported to be correlated with the function of CD8+ T cells, macrophages and B cells. Neoantigen-specific CD4+ T cells in melanoma were reported to show diverse differentiation states.

Remarks on this clone: Its antigen target is currently unknown. The sample holds no much larger clone one base away, and base qualities are not on file.

From the cysteine through the phenylalanine, the CDR3 covers 17 amino acids. The DNA shown is the 51-base CDR3, in frame from base 1. Trimmed from V: 4 bases; trimmed from J: 4 bases; junction bases lacking a gene match: 13. CDR1 SGHRS and CDR2 YFSETQ were looked up in the germline V gene. The library was made by the immunoSEQ multiplex PCR assay. The immuneACCESS repertoire file appears here via TCRdb, limited to in-frame rearrangements. These files lack a portion of the clones; in checked studies, under half of the deficit traces to unresolved V genes, and the cause of the others is not known. The sample table lists tens of thousands of clones, almost 85% of them with a count of one. The ten top clones hold around 3.6% of the sample. Patients with melanoma were used as donors.

The sample taken for sequencing was cells from a culture (not recorded whether cultured in vitro). The chain couples TRBV5-1 to TRBJ1-3; TRBD1 lines up with 8 middle nucleotides. The clonotype was recovered from a human donor with melanoma. The nucleotide sequence reads TGCGCCAGCAGCCTCCCCGCGGACAGGGCGGCCGGAAACACCATATATTTT. It codes for CASSLPADRAAGNTIYF. With the portions outside the CDR3 filled from the reference TRBV5-1 and TRBJ1-3 genes, the complete variable region becomes KAGVTQTPRYLIKTRGQQVTLSCSPISGHRSVSWYQQTPGQGLQFLFEYFSETQRNKGNFPGRFSGRQFSNSRSEMNVSTLELGDSALYLCASSLPADRAAGNTIYFGEGSWLTVV.